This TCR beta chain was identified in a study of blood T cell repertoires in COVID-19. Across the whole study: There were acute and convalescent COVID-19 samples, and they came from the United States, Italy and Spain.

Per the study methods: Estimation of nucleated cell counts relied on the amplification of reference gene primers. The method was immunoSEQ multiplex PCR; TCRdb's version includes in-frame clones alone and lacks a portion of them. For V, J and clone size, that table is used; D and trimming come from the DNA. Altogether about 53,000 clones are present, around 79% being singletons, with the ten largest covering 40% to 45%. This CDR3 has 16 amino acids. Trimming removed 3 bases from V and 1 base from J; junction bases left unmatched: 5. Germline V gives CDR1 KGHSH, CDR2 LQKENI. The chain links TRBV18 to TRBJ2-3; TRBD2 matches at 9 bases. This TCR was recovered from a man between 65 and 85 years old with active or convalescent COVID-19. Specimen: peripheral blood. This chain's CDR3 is CASSPSSGGGTDTQYF. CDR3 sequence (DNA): TGTGCCAGCTCACCTAGTAGCGGGGGCGGCACAGATACGCAGTATTTT.